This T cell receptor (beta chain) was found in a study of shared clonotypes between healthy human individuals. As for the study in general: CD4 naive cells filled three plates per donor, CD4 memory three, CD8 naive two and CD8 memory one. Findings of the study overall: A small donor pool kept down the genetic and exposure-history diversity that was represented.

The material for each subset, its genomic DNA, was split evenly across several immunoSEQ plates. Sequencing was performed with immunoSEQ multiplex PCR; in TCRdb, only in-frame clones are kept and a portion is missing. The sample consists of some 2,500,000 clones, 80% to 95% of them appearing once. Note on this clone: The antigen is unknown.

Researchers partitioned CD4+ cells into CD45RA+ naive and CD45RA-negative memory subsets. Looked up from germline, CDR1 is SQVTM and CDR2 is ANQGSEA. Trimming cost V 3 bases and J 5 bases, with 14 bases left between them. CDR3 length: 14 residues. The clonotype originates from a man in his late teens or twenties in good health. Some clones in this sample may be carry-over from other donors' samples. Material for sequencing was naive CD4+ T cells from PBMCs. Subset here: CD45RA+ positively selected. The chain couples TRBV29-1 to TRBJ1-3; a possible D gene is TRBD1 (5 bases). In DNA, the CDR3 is TGCAGCGTTGAGCGGGGCAGGGAGAGAAACACCATATATTTT. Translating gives CSVERGRERNTIYF.